Detailed here is one TCR beta chain. The length of the CDR3 is 13 residues. Germline CDR1 GTSNPN, CDR2 SVGIG (reference sequence). Trimming cost V 1 base and J 3 bases; bases outside gene matches: 2. These data originate in a study of identical twins. TCRdb reprocessed the 5' RACE reads with MiXCR, giving one entry per CDR3 protein. The repertoire has approximately 300,000 distinct CDR3 sequences, roughly 8.6% of them found once; the top ten carry roughly 7%. These data were likewise used in another study, on yellow fever vaccine responses in identical twins.

This clonotype was obtained from a woman aged 18-35 years in good health. This chain uses TRBV30 with TRBJ2-7; 8 bases line up with TRBD1. Sequencing used CD8+ T cells sorted from blood. CDR3: CAWSGRGLYEQYF. The CDR3 region has the DNA TGTGCCTGGAGTGGCAGGGGGCTCTACGAGCAGTACTTC.